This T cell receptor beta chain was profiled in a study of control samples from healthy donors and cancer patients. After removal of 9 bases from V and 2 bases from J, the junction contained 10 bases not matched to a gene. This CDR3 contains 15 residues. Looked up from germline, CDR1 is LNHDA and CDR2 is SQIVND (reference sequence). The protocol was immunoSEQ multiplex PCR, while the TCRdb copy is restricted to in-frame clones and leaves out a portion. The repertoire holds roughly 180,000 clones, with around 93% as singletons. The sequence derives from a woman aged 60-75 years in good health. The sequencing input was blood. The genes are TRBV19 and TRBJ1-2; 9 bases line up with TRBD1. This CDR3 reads CASLRSGTGNYGYTF. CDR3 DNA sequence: TGTGCCAGCCTTAGATCCGGGACAGGGAACTATGGCTACACCTTC.